The entry below describes one TCR beta chain. The antigen is not known. This CDR3 contains 16 residues. Per germline, CDR1 SGHDN and CDR2 FVKESK. V lost 3 bases to trimming and J lost 4 bases; unmatched junction nucleotides: 8. The data belong to a study of beta chain features in type 1 diabetes. At the level of the study: Patients shared similar age, gender and cell yields with healthy donors. Points from the study as a whole: Significant though moderate, a shortening of TCRB CDR3s appeared in all four CD4+ subsets of Type 1 diabetes patients.

What was sequenced were expressed TCRB transcripts, since all of the isolated RNA had been reverse transcribed. Stem cell-like memory T cell samples averaged about 950,000 reads. Clones were read by immunoSEQ multiplex PCR, and TCRdb kept only the in-frame ones, dropping some. The sample has roughly 50,000 clones, roughly 45% seen once. Per donor, one heparinised blood draw averaged roughly 120 mL. Purity (above 98%) was reached by all sorted populations. The chain is built from TRBV14 and TRBJ2-1; 8 positions match TRBD2. The sequence was collected from a man aged 30-40 years with type 1 diabetes. Sequenced material: stem cell memory CD4+ T cells from blood. This CDR3 reads CASSHMSGRRYNEQFF. CDR3 DNA: TGTGCCAGCAGCCATATGAGCGGGAGACGGTACAATGAGCAGTTCTTC.